These T cell receptor beta chains were read from a single sample in a study of beta chain features in type 1 diabetes. Produced via immunoSEQ multiplex PCR; TCRdb's table is partial and in-frame only. The sample shows around 650,000 clones, around an eighth of them seen only once. Input material: naive CD4+ T cells from blood. These receptors were taken from a man aged 30 to 39 with type 1 diabetes. The CDR3 runs from the conserved cysteine through the conserved F or W. Each record gives: CDR3 length, V gene, D gene, J gene, clone size, CDR3 DNA, CDR3 protein. D genes are given only for firm matches. Some rows mark clone size as missing; the rest say once, few, many or name a class of expanded clone.

CDR3 length: 13; V gene: TRBV2; D gene: .; J gene: TRBJ2-5; clone size: .; CDR3 DNA: TGTGCCAGCAGTGGATCCCAGGAGGAGACCCAGTACTTC; CDR3 protein: CASSGSQEETQYF
CDR3 length: 18; V gene: TRBV11-2; D gene: .; J gene: TRBJ2-5; clone size: few; CDR3 DNA: TGTGCCAGCAGCTTGGGAGCGGAAAGGTGGGGGAACCAAGAGACCCAGTACTTC; CDR3 protein: CASSLGAERWGNQETQYF
CDR3 length: 15; V gene: TRBV28; D gene: TRBD2; J gene: TRBJ2-3; clone size: few; CDR3 DNA: TGTGCCAGCAGTAAAGCGGGGACTAGCACAGATACGCAGTATTTT; CDR3 protein: CASSKAGTSTDTQYF
CDR3 length: 15; V gene: TRBV28; D gene: TRBD2; J gene: TRBJ2-5; clone size: .; CDR3 DNA: TGTGCCAGCTCCTTAGCGGGGCGTGCTCAAGAGACCCAGTACTTC; CDR3 protein: CASSLAGRAQETQYF
CDR3 length: 14; V gene: TRBV4-3; D gene: TRBD2; J gene: TRBJ2-1; clone size: .; CDR3 DNA: TGCGCCAGCAGCCCATCGATCCGGGGGGACGAGCAGTTCTTC; CDR3 protein: CASSPSIRGDEQFF
CDR3 length: 15; V gene: TRBV6-6; D gene: TRBD1; J gene: TRBJ1-5; clone size: .; CDR3 DNA: TGTGCCAGCACCCAAGACAGGGGCGGGGAACAGCCCCAGCATTTT; CDR3 protein: CASTQDRGGEQPQHF
CDR3 length: 15; V gene: TRBV25-1; D gene: TRBD1; J gene: TRBJ2-5; clone size: .; CDR3 DNA: TGTGCCAGCAGTGATCTGGGACAGGCGAAAGAGACCCAGTACTTC; CDR3 protein: CASSDLGQAKETQYF
CDR3 length: 13; V gene: TRBV28; D gene: TRBD1; J gene: TRBJ2-4; clone size: few; CDR3 DNA: TGTGCCAGCAGCCAGGGGGCTAGGCACATTCAGTACTTC; CDR3 protein: CASSQGARHIQYF
CDR3 length: 13; V gene: TRBV29-1; D gene: TRBD1; J gene: TRBJ2-3; clone size: few; CDR3 DNA: TGCAGCGTAGCCAGGGGGCAACCAGATACGCAGTATTTT; CDR3 protein: CSVARGQPDTQYF
CDR3 length: 13; V gene: TRBV27; D gene: .; J gene: TRBJ1-6; clone size: few; CDR3 DNA: TGTGCCAGCAGTTTTGTCAGTAATTCACCCCTCCACTTT; CDR3 protein: CASSFVSNSPLHF
CDR3 length: 15; V gene: TRBV2; D gene: TRBD1; J gene: TRBJ2-5; clone size: .; CDR3 DNA: TGTGCCAGCAGCCGCGGCCGGACAGGCTCGGAGACCCAGTACTTC; CDR3 protein: CASSRGRTGSETQYF
CDR3 length: 12; V gene: TRBV27; D gene: .; J gene: TRBJ1-6; clone size: .; CDR3 DNA: TGTGCCAGCAGTTACCCAAGGTCACCCCTCCACTTT; CDR3 protein: CASSYPRSPLHF
CDR3 length: 15; V gene: TRBV25-1; D gene: .; J gene: TRBJ1-3; clone size: few; CDR3 DNA: TGTGCCAGCAGTGAATATCAGGGAAAGGGAAACACCATATATTTT; CDR3 protein: CASSEYQGKGNTIYF
CDR3 length: 18; V gene: TRBV7-2; D gene: .; J gene: TRBJ1-5; clone size: .; CDR3 DNA: TGTGCCAGCAGCGGATGGACTGGAGGGGACTTGAGCAATCAGCCCCAGCATTTT; CDR3 protein: CASSGWTGGDLSNQPQHF
CDR3 length: 11; V gene: TRBV18; D gene: .; J gene: TRBJ2-7; clone size: few; CDR3 DNA: TGTGCCAGCTCATCAACCGGGGAGCAGTACTTC; CDR3 protein: CASSSTGEQYF
CDR3 length: 15; V gene: TRBV4-3; D gene: .; J gene: TRBJ2-2; clone size: few; CDR3 DNA: TGCGCCAGCAGCCAAGAAGGCAGGGGAGAAGGGGAGCTGTTTTTT; CDR3 protein: CASSQEGRGEGELFF
CDR3 length: 13; V gene: TRBV6-5; D gene: .; J gene: TRBJ1-6; clone size: few; CDR3 DNA: TGTGCCGCCAGGGCAGGGTATAATTCACCCCTCCACTTT; CDR3 protein: CAARAGYNSPLHF
CDR3 length: 12; V gene: TRBV7-2; D gene: .; J gene: TRBJ1-5; clone size: few; CDR3 DNA: TGTGCCAGCAGCCTTCGGGATCAGCCCCAGCATTTT; CDR3 protein: CASSLRDQPQHF
CDR3 length: 15; V gene: TRBV7-2; D gene: TRBD2; J gene: TRBJ2-5; clone size: .; CDR3 DNA: TGTGCCAGCAGCTTAGTAGCGGGGCTCCAAGAGACCCAGTACTTC; CDR3 protein: CASSLVAGLQETQYF
CDR3 length: 14; V gene: TRBV5-1; D gene: .; J gene: TRBJ1-4; clone size: .; CDR3 DNA: TGCGCCAGCAGCTTGGGGAGTAGTAATGAAAAACTGTTTTTT; CDR3 protein: CASSLGSSNEKLFF
CDR3 length: 13; V gene: TRBV27; D gene: .; J gene: TRBJ1-1; clone size: .; CDR3 DNA: TGTGCCAGCACCCTCCGAGGGAACACTGAAGCTTTCTTT; CDR3 protein: CASTLRGNTEAFF
CDR3 length: 15; V gene: TRBV5-8; D gene: .; J gene: TRBJ2-7; clone size: .; CDR3 DNA: TGTGCCAGCAGCTCGGGCAGGGGCGACTCCTACGAGCAGTACTTC; CDR3 protein: CASSSGRGDSYEQYF
CDR3 length: 18; V gene: TRBV5-4; D gene: .; J gene: TRBJ1-4; clone size: few; CDR3 DNA: TGTGCCAGCAGCTATGGACAGAGGATCGTGGGAACTAATGAAAAACTGTTTTTT; CDR3 protein: CASSYGQRIVGTNEKLFF
CDR3 length: 15; V gene: TRBV11-2; D gene: TRBD1; J gene: TRBJ1-4; clone size: .; CDR3 DNA: TGTGCCAGCAGCCCATGGACAGGGGGCGGTGAAAAACTGTTTTTT; CDR3 protein: CASSPWTGGGEKLFF
CDR3 length: 13; V gene: TRBV28; D gene: .; J gene: TRBJ2-7; clone size: few; CDR3 DNA: TGTGCTACAGACGGCTCGAGCTCCTACGAGCAGTACTTC; CDR3 protein: CATDGSSSYEQYF
CDR3 length: 12; V gene: TRBV5-6; D gene: .; J gene: TRBJ2-1; clone size: .; CDR3 DNA: TGTGCCAGCAGCCCCATGAGGGGTGGGCAGTTCTTC; CDR3 protein: CASSPMRGGQFF
CDR3 length: 15; V gene: TRBV4-3; D gene: .; J gene: TRBJ2-3; clone size: few; CDR3 DNA: TGCGCCAGCAGCCAAGATCGACTAGAGACAGATACGCAGTATTTT; CDR3 protein: CASSQDRLETDTQYF
CDR3 length: 12; V gene: TRBV14; D gene: .; J gene: TRBJ2-5; clone size: .; CDR3 DNA: TGTGCCAGCAGCCCAAGAGGAGAGACCCAGTACTTC; CDR3 protein: CASSPRGETQYF
CDR3 length: 15; V gene: TRBV18; D gene: .; J gene: TRBJ2-3; clone size: few; CDR3 DNA: TGTGCCAGCTCACCACCGGGACCCTTACAAGATACGCAGTATTTT; CDR3 protein: CASSPPGPLQDTQYF
CDR3 length: 11; V gene: TRBV2; D gene: .; J gene: TRBJ2-7; clone size: .; CDR3 DNA: TGTGCCGCAAGCTTGGGTTACGAGCAGTACTTC; CDR3 protein: CAASLGYEQYF
CDR3 length: 16; V gene: TRBV7-2; D gene: .; J gene: TRBJ1-2; clone size: few; CDR3 DNA: TGTGCCAGCAGCTTGAAGTCGGCCAAGCTTAACTATGGCTACACCTTC; CDR3 protein: CASSLKSAKLNYGYTF
CDR3 length: 15; V gene: TRBV7-2; D gene: TRBD1; J gene: TRBJ2-1; clone size: few; CDR3 DNA: TGTGCCAGCAGCCAGACAGGGATCTCCTACAATGAGCAGTTCTTC; CDR3 protein: CASSQTGISYNEQFF
CDR3 length: 14; V gene: TRBV4-2; D gene: .; J gene: TRBJ1-2; clone size: .; CDR3 DNA: TGTGCCAGCAGCCAAGACGCGACCTTTAGGGGCTACACCTTC; CDR3 protein: CASSQDATFRGYTF
CDR3 length: 16; V gene: TRBV9; D gene: .; J gene: TRBJ1-1; clone size: .; CDR3 DNA: TGTGCCAGCAGCGTACACACAGGGACCCCGGGCACTGAAGCTTTCTTT; CDR3 protein: CASSVHTGTPGTEAFF
CDR3 length: 16; V gene: TRBV25-1; D gene: TRBD1; J gene: TRBJ1-2; clone size: .; CDR3 DNA: TGTGCCAGCAGTCCCAAATCCACGGACAGGGGCTATGGCTACACCTTC; CDR3 protein: CASSPKSTDRGYGYTF
CDR3 length: 12; V gene: TRBV5-1; D gene: .; J gene: TRBJ1-2; clone size: few; CDR3 DNA: TGCGCCAGCAGCTCCAACGATTATGGCTACACCTTC; CDR3 protein: CASSSNDYGYTF
CDR3 length: 15; V gene: TRBV14; D gene: TRBD1; J gene: TRBJ2-1; clone size: few; CDR3 DNA: TGTGCCAGCAGCTGGACAGGGGGCGCCTACAATGAGCAGTTCTTC; CDR3 protein: CASSWTGGAYNEQFF
CDR3 length: 15; V gene: TRBV9; D gene: TRBD1; J gene: TRBJ2-2; clone size: .; CDR3 DNA: TGTGCCAGCAGCGCCCGGGACAGGGACACCGGGGAGCTGTTTTTT; CDR3 protein: CASSARDRDTGELFF
CDR3 length: 16; V gene: TRBV4-3; D gene: TRBD2; J gene: TRBJ2-1; clone size: .; CDR3 DNA: TGCGCCAGCAGCCAGCTACTAGCGGGGGGTGGCAATGAGCAGTTCTTC; CDR3 protein: CASSQLLAGGGNEQFF
CDR3 length: 16; V gene: TRBV7-6; D gene: TRBD2; J gene: TRBJ2-1; clone size: .; CDR3 DNA: TGTGCCAGCAGCCCGGGGGAGCGGGGGCTAAACAATGAGCAGTTCTTC; CDR3 protein: CASSPGERGLNNEQFF
CDR3 length: 13; V gene: TRBV11-2; D gene: .; J gene: TRBJ1-6; clone size: few; CDR3 DNA: TGTGCCAGCCGTATGAATGAGGATTCACCCCTCCACTTT; CDR3 protein: CASRMNEDSPLHF
CDR3 length: 15; V gene: TRBV6-5; D gene: TRBD1; J gene: TRBJ1-1; clone size: .; CDR3 DNA: TGTGCCAGCAGTTCCCTTGGGACAGTGAACACTGAAGCTTTCTTT; CDR3 protein: CASSSLGTVNTEAFF
CDR3 length: 17; V gene: TRBV4-3; D gene: .; J gene: TRBJ2-5; clone size: few; CDR3 DNA: TGCGCCAGCAGCCAAGGGGCGGGACAACTGTACCAAGAGACCCAGTACTTC; CDR3 protein: CASSQGAGQLYQETQYF
CDR3 length: 14; V gene: TRBV7-6; D gene: .; J gene: TRBJ1-4; clone size: .; CDR3 DNA: TGTGCCAGCAGCAGGGGAGGAACTAATGAAAAACTGTTTTTT; CDR3 protein: CASSRGGTNEKLFF